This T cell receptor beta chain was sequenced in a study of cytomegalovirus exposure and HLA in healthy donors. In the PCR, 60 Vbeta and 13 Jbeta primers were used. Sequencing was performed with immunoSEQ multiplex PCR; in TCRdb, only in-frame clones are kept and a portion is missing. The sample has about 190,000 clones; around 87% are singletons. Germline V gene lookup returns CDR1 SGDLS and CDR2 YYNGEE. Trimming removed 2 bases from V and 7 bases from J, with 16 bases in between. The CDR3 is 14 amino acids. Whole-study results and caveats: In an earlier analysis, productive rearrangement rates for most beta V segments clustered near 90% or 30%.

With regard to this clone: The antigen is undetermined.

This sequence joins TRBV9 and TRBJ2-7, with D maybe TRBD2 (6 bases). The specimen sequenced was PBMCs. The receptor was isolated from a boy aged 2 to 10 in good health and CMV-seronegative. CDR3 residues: CASSVQGDSREQYF. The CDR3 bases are TGTGCCAGCAGCGTTCAAGGGGACTCACGGGAGCAGTACTTC.